Below, 30 T cell receptor beta chains from the same sample are listed, as sequenced in a study of cytomegalovirus exposure and HLA in healthy donors. PCR involved 60 Vbeta and 13 Jbeta primers. TCRdb keeps only in-frame clones here, not all; method: immunoSEQ multiplex PCR. This sample has approximately 170,000 clones, with 74% found just once. Sequences were obtained from PBMCs. The receptor set was obtained from a woman in her thirties in good health and CMV-seropositive.

This clone was seen a single time. The rearrangement links TRBV14 to TRBJ1-2; D call uncertain. CDR1 is SGHDN, CDR2 FVKESK, per germline. CDR3 length: 17 residues. Trimming removed 2 bases from V and 4 bases from J, with 20 bases in between. As DNA, the CDR3 is TGTGCCAGCAGCCAATGCAGCGTGTTTGGCCCGGCCTATGGCTACACCTTC. As protein: CASSQCSVFGPAYGYTF. Combining the CDR3 with reference TRBV14 and TRBJ1-2 gives the whole variable domain EAGVTQFPSHSVIEKGQTVTLRCDPISGHDNLYWYRRVMGKEIKFLLHFVKESKQDESGMPNNRFLAERTGGTYSTLKVQPAELEDSGVYFCASSQCSVFGPAYGYTFGSGTRLTVV.

V usage is TRBV27 and J usage is TRBJ2-5, with D maybe TRBD1 (5 bases). Germline loops: CDR1 MNHEY, CDR2 SMNVEV (reference sequence). The CDR3 consists of 13 residues. Trimming left V 10 bases short and J 1 base short, with 13 bases between. The CDR3 is CATRPGIQETQYF. CDR3 nucleotides: TGTGCCACTCGACCAGGGATCCAAGAGACCCAGTACTTC.

The genes are TRBV27 and TRBJ2-7; 8 bases fit TRBD1. This CDR3 contains 14 residues. Germline loops: CDR1 MNHEY, CDR2 SMNVEV (reference sequence). J gave up 7 bases and V 0 bases, and 5 bases lay outside the gene matches. The CDR3 coding sequence is TGTGCCAGCAGTTTATCCCAGGGGGCGGGTGAGCAGTACTTC. It translates to CASSLSQGAGEQYF.

This clone has a handful of counts. This chain uses TRBV6-1 with TRBJ2-7; the match to TRBD2 covers 8 bases. This CDR3 comprises 17 residues. Looked up from germline, CDR1 is MNHNS and CDR2 is SASEGT. V shed 3 bases, J shed 0 bases, and the junction held 10 bases outside the gene matches. In DNA, the CDR3 is TGTGCCAGCAGTGAGGCGGAACTAGCGGCCAGCTCCTACGAGCAGTACTTC. Amino acids: CASSEAELAASSYEQYF.

The chain has TRBV7-9 and TRBJ1-2; 10 bases are shared with TRBD1. Germline loops: CDR1 SEHNR, CDR2 FQNEAQ (reference sequence). The CDR3 is 16 residues long. V trimming: 7 bases; J trimming: 6 bases; junction bases outside the gene matches: 14. The CDR3 coding sequence is TGTGCCAGCAACAACGGGGATTCGACAGGGGGCCATGGCTACACCTTC. Protein: CASNNGDSTGGHGYTF.

This clone came up once. The rearrangement uses TRBV5-1 and TRBJ2-5, with 10 bases aligning to TRBD2. The J call may be in error: the DNA end matches TRBJ2-7 better. From germline, CDR1 is SGHRS and CDR2 YFSETQ. This CDR3 has 14 amino acids. The CDR3 nucleotides read TGCGCCTGCACAAGCGGGGGGGGGTCTGACGAGCAGTACTTC. Amino acid sequence: CACTSGGGSDEQYF.

The chain recombines TRBV6-4 with TRBJ2-5, with TRBD2 as a possible D gene (5 bases). TRBJ2-7 explains the end of the DNA better; the J call may be wrong. The CDR3 is 13 residues long. CDR1 MRHNA and CDR2 SNTAGT come from the germline V gene. The CDR3 sequence: CASRGRFSYEQYF. CDR3 nucleotides: TGTGCCAGCAGGGGGAGATTCTCCTACGAGCAGTACTTC.

The chain recombines TRBV29-1 with TRBJ2-7; D is perhaps TRBD1 (6 bases). The CDR3 contains 13 residues. Per the germline V gene, CDR1 is SQVTM and CDR2 is ANQGSEA. V was cut by 5 bases and J by 5 bases, with 16 bases left in between. This CDR3 reads CSVYRLGANEQYF. CDR3 DNA sequence: TGCAGCGTTTACCGGCTGGGGGCAAACGAGCAGTACTTC.

This clone showed up just a few times. The V and J genes are TRBV6-1 and TRBJ2-4; TRBD1 aligns across 9 bases. Germline values: CDR1 MNHNS, CDR2 SASEGT. The CDR3 is 13 amino acids. The V and J ends lost 7 bases and 8 bases, in that order; junction bases with no gene match: 6. CDR3 protein: CASNPGQGYIQYF. CDR3 coding DNA: TGTGCCAGCAATCCGGGACAGGGTTACATTCAGTACTTC.

The chain has TRBV7-2 and TRBJ2-1, with D perhaps matching TRBD2 (6 bases). Germline lookup yields CDR1 SGHTA and CDR2 FQGNSA. The CDR3 sequence is 14 residues long. The V and J ends lost 5 bases and 5 bases respectively, with 13 bases between them. CDR3 loop: CASSPTREHNEQFF. Written as DNA, the CDR3 is TGTGCCAGCAGCCCCACACGGGAGCACAATGAGCAGTTCTTC.

This clone was observed a few times. The CDR3 DNA reads as TGCGCCAGCAGCTTAAGTGTGGAGAGCGAGCAGTACTTC. It yields the protein CASSLSVESEQYF. The V and J genes are TRBV5-1 and TRBJ2-7; no firm D call. This CDR3 is 13 amino acids long. Trimming removed 2 bases at V and 6 bases at J, with 12 bases between. Germline values: CDR1 SGHRS, CDR2 YFSETQ.

The V gene is TRBV4-1, the J gene TRBJ1-1, with 9 bases lining up with TRBD1. CDR1 and CDR2 (germline): MGHRA, YSYEKL. The length of the CDR3 is 15 residues. The V gene end was trimmed by 6 bases and the J gene end by 4 bases; junction bases not matched to a gene: 9. DNA for the CDR3: TGCGCCAGCAGGAGCGGACAGGGGTTCGGCACTGAAGCTTTCTTT. This codes for CASRSGQGFGTEAFF.

The chain joins TRBV19 to TRBJ2-7; TRBD2 might be the D (6 bases). Germline V CDR1 and CDR2: LNHDA, SQIVND (reference sequence). The CDR3 totals 14 residues. V was trimmed by 7 bases and J by 0 bases, leaving 13 bases between them. The DNA of the CDR3 is TGTGCCAGTAAGGACGTGGGAGGCTCCTACGAGCAGTACTTC. Its translation is CASKDVGGSYEQYF.

The genes are TRBV6-4 and TRBJ2-7, with D unclear. The CDR3 is 18 residues long. Germline loops: CDR1 MRHNA, CDR2 SNTAGT. V shed 2 bases and J shed 4 bases, with 24 bases lying between them. The CDR3 region is CASSDGEDSTHPFYEQYF. For the CDR3, the DNA is TGTGCCAGCAGTGACGGTGAAGATTCTACCCACCCCTTTTACGAGCAGTACTTC.

This sequence joins TRBV28 and TRBJ1-4; 7 positions agree with TRBD1. Unmatched junction bases numbered 13, after V lost 1 base and J lost 8 bases. From germline, CDR1 is MDHEN and CDR2 SYDVKM. This CDR3 region has 17 residues. Here the CDR3 reads CASSLLGRGTVGEKLFF. In DNA, the CDR3 is TGTGCCAGCAGTTTATTGGGCAGGGGGACTGTAGGGGAAAAACTGTTTTTT.

This sequence joins TRBV28 and TRBJ2-7, with D maybe TRBD2 (6 bases). Trimming shortened V by 5 bases and J by 4 bases, and 21 bases separated the two germline ends. The CDR3 totals 16 residues. Germline CDR1 is MDHEN and CDR2 is SYDVKM. DNA of the CDR3: TGTGCCAGCAGTCCCGGCATAGGGCCGGGAGTTTACGAGCAGTACTTC. Protein product: CASSPGIGPGVYEQYF.

CDR3 in amino acids: CATTRGTGGRGAFF. The CDR3 DNA follows: TGTGCCACAACCCGGGGGACAGGGGGCCGGGGAGCTTTCTTT. The V gene is TRBV19, the J gene TRBJ1-1; TRBD1 matches 12 bases. The CDR3 is made up of 14 amino acids. The V gene's germline CDR1 is LNHDA and CDR2 SQIVND (reference sequence). V lost 10 bases and J lost 10; bases outside the gene matches: 13. The whole variable domain, filled in from reference TRBV19 and TRBJ1-1, reads DGGITQSPKYLFRKEGQNVTLSCEQNLNHDAMYWYRQDPGQGLRLIYYSQIVNDFQKGDIAEGYSVSREKKESFPLTVTSAQKNPTAFYLCATTRGTGGRGAFFGQGTRLTVV.

This chain connects TRBV6-6 to TRBJ2-1, with 7 bases that match TRBD2. V shed 5 bases and J 0 bases; nucleotides not matched to a gene: 4. The CDR3 is 15 residues long. Germline CDR1 and CDR2: MNHNY and SVGAGI (reference sequence). CDR3 bases: TGTGCCAGCAGTCTAGCGGAAAGCTCCTACAATGAGCAGTTCTTC. This translates into CASSLAESSYNEQFF.

This clone turned up a few times. The CDR3: CASSQVGQGYEQYF. Here the CDR3 DNA reads TGCGCCAGCAGCCAAGTCGGACAAGGCTACGAGCAGTACTTC. The rearrangement uses TRBV4-1 and TRBJ2-7; D may be TRBD1 (5 bases). The CDR3 has 14 amino acids. Germline CDR1 and CDR2: MGHRA and YSYEKL. Trimming removed 1 base at V and 3 bases at J, with 10 bases between.

This clone was recorded once. The CDR3, as DNA: TGTGCCAGCAGCAGACGACTAGCGTCCCAAGAGACCCAGTACTTC. Translating gives CASSRRLASQETQYF. V gene TRBV7-2 combines with J gene TRBJ2-5; 8 bases are shared with TRBD2. The ends lost 5 bases at V and 1 base at J; junction bases unmatched: 6. The CDR3 runs 15 residues. Germline V lookup: CDR1 SGHTA, CDR2 FQGNSA.

The chain uses TRBV5-1 and TRBJ2-3, with D possibly TRBD1 on 5 matching bases. Germline V CDR1 and CDR2: SGHRS, YFSETQ. CDR3 length equals 14 residues. Trimming stripped 3 bases from V and 3 bases from J, with 11 bases between. The CDR3 nucleotides read TGCGCCAGCAGCTCTCTAGGGGATACAGATACGCAGTATTTT. It is translated as CASSSLGDTDTQYF.

The genes are TRBV7-6 and TRBJ1-2; 9 bases are a match to TRBD1. V was pared by 1 base and J by 8 bases, with 8 bases of the junction left unmatched. This CDR3 is built from 15 residues. Germline V lookup: CDR1 SGHVS, CDR2 FNYEAQ. The CDR3, as DNA: TGTGCCAGCAGCTTAGGGACCCCGGGACAGGGAGGCTACACCTTC. Translated: CASSLGTPGQGGYTF.

As regards this clone: Additional DNA sequences in this sample encode the identical CDR3. The rearrangement joins TRBV29-1 to TRBJ2-3; weak D call: TRBD2 (5 bases). The CDR3 is 14 amino acids. Trimming took off 4 bases at V and 0 bases at J, with 11 bases between the two ends. CDR1 and CDR2 from the germline V gene are SQVTM and ANQGSEA. Written as DNA, the CDR3 is TGCAGCGTTGCGACTACTACTAGCACAGATACGCAGTATTTT. Translation: CSVATTTSTDTQYF.

Points on this clone: Compared with germline, one end of the junction differs, possibly owing to a read error. This chain connects TRBV7-9 to TRBJ1-2, with TRBD1 identical over 10 bases. The CDR3 length is 14 residues. Germline V gives CDR1 SEHNR, CDR2 FQNEAQ (reference sequence). CDR3 sequence reads: CSSSRTGGNYGYTF. In DNA form, the CDR3 reads TGTTCCAGCAGCCGGACAGGGGGAAACTATGGCTACACCTTC.

CDR3 sequence: CASSPGGRARDEQFF. CDR3 in DNA: TGTGCCAGCAGTCCGGGCGGGAGGGCCCGGGATGAGCAGTTCTTC. The genes are TRBV25-1 and TRBJ2-1; 9 bases align to TRBD2. The CDR3 has 15 amino acids. V dropped 5 bases and J dropped 8; count of bases not matched to a gene: 10. In germline, CDR1 is MGHDK, CDR2 SYGVNS. Filled out from reference TRBV25-1 and TRBJ2-1, the complete variable domain reads EADIYQTPRYLVIGTGKKITLECSQTMGHDKMYWYQQDPGMELHLIHYSYGVNSTEKGDLSSESTVSRIRTEHFPLTLESARPSHTSQYLCASSPGGRARDEQFFGPGTRLTVL.

The chain uses TRBV21-1 and TRBJ2-1; TRBD2 was called by the table and not checked on the DNA. TRBV21-1 is labeled a pseudogene. The CDR3 sequence is 15 residues long. The CDR3 DNA sequence: TGTGCCAGCAGCAAGCGGACTAGCGGGTACAATGAGCAGTTCTTC. Amino acid sequence: CASSKRTSGYNEQFF.

The rearrangement links TRBV28 to TRBJ1-5; 7 bases fit TRBD1. Germline-derived CDR1 and CDR2 are MDHEN and SYDVKM. This CDR3 has 17 amino acids. The V segment lost 3 bases and the J segment 0 bases; nucleotides outside the gene matches: 8. This CDR3 is CASSFGTVSPSNQPQHF. The CDR3 DNA sequence: TGTGCCAGCAGTTTTGGGACAGTTTCCCCTAGCAATCAGCCCCAGCATTTT.

Only one count was recorded for this clone. The rearrangement links TRBV27 to TRBJ2-1; 14 bases agree with TRBD2. CDR1 and CDR2 from the germline V gene are MNHEY and SMNVEV (reference sequence). CDR3 length: 15 amino acids. J lost 10 bases, V lost 4 bases, and 6 bases had no gene match. The CDR3 here is CASSWTSGGLGEQFF. CDR3 in DNA: TGTGCCAGCAGTTGGACTAGCGGGGGGTTAGGGGAGCAGTTCTTC.

The chain combines TRBV6-1 with TRBJ1-5, with D possibly matching TRBD1 (5 bases). The V end was cut by 3 bases, the J end by 6 bases, with 9 bases between. The germline V gene encodes CDR1 MNHNS and CDR2 SASEGT. This CDR3 has 13 amino acids. DNA of the CDR3: TGTGCCAGCAGTGAGGGGGGGGGTCAGCCCCAGCATTTT. This translates into CASSEGGGQPQHF.

Details on this clone: The same CDR3 also results from other DNA sequences found in this sample. The rearrangement joins TRBV6-5 to TRBJ1-3; 7 nucleotides match TRBD1. This CDR3 spans 15 amino acids. After removal of 4 bases from V and 4 bases from J, the junction contained 7 bases not matched to a gene. From germline, CDR1 is MNHEY and CDR2 SVGAGI. CDR3 coding DNA: TGTGCCAGCAGTTCTGGGGACAGTACGGGAAACACCATATATTTT. The encoded protein is CASSSGDSTGNTIYF.